The clone carrying this T cell receptor beta chain has just one count. Its matching antigen is unknown. V dropped 0 bases and J dropped 1 base, with 12 bases sitting between them. Germline V gene lookup returns CDR1 SGDLS and CDR2 YYNGEE. The length of the CDR3 is 16 residues. Profiling relied on immunoSEQ multiplex PCR, and the TCRdb table lists in-frame clones only, not all of them. This sample yields tens of thousands of clones, of which less than 80% are seen a single time; roughly 27% belongs to the top ten. Antigen-specific CD4+ T cell clonotypes were called by their expansion after viral peptide-pool culture in ViraFEST. Culturing for around ten days preceded CD4+ T cell isolation. Nobody among the vaccine recipients had prior SARS-CoV-2 infection (nucleocapsid antibodies were negative). The entry originates in a study of vaccination effects on CD4 cells after COVID-19. Study-wide points: Late post-vaccination samples showed marked contraction of infection- and vaccine-induced clones.

The sample consisted of CD4+ T cells from PBMCs cultured with HCoV-OC43 spike peptides, taken before COVID-19 vaccination. Subset meaning: HCoV-OC43 spike overlapping peptide pool stimulation. The chain couples TRBV9 to TRBJ2-3; D is ambiguous. This receptor was identified in a human donor who received a COVID-19 vaccine. Here the CDR3 DNA reads TGTGCCAGCAGCGTAGCGGGCGGCCTCCGCACAGATACGCAGTATTTT. This translates into CASSVAGGLRTDTQYF.